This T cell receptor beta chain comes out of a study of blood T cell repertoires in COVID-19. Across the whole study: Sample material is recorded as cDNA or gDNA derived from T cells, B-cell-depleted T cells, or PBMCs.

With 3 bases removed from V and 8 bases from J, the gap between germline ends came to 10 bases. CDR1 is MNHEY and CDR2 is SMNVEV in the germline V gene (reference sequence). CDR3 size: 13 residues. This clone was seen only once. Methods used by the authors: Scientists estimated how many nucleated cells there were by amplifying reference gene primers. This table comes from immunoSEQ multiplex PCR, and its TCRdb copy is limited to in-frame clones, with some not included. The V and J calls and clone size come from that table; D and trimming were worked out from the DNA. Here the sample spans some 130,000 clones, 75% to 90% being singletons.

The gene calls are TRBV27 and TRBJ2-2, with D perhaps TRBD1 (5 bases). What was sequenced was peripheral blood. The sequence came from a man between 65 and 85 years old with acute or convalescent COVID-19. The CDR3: CASSFNRQGELFF. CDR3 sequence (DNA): TGTGCCAGCAGTTTCAATCGACAGGGGGAGCTGTTTTTT.